This note documents a single T cell receptor (beta chain) sequence. In this sample, this clonotype turned up a few times. Its recognized antigen is unknown. The input lacks base qualities; no much larger clone sits a single base away. In the germline V gene (reference sequence), CDR1 corresponds to SGHKS and CDR2 to YYEKEE. V has 0 bases trimmed and J has 4 bases trimmed; junction bases matching no gene number 8. The CDR3 starts with the cysteine, ends with the phenylalanine, and has 16 residues. Only the CDR3 portion is preserved as DNA: 48 bases, with reading frame beginning at the first base. Instrument used: Illumina HiSeq 1500. TCRdb reanalyzed the raw reads on its own, using fastp at Q25 for trimming and MiXCR for clone calling, and kept in-frame beta chains. Under each unique CDR3 protein, matching rows form one entry showing the most common genes and DNA. Across this sample there are 830,000 or so distinct CDR3 sequences, with 32% seen only once. The leading ten clones occupy around 12% of the sample.

What this sample's treatment or condition label stands for: in vitro stimulation with specific CMV peptide epitopes to enrich CMV-specific T cells. The sample belongs to a study of T cell repertoires in cytomegalovirus infection (dated by TCRdb to between 2017 and 2020). Some background on the complete study: Recently identified HLA-C-restricted CMV epitopes, whose presentation resists viral immunomodulation, were targeted by peptide stimulations together with well-studied HLA-B-restricted epitopes. Because public TCR beta signatures pointed to carriage of CMV infection together with the matching HLA type, the HLA type of each donor mattered for the analysis.

What the work shows at the level of the full study, not this receptor alone: In both this cohort and an independent cohort of some 380 donors, the cumulative frequency of public TCR beta family members distinguished carriers of CMV infection plus the relevant HLA type. In the ex vivo response, HLA-C-restricted CMV-specific TCR beta clonotypes were dominant, and in two of eight donors the single most frequent clonotype came from this HLA-C-restricted group.

The sequence derives from a human donor in good health (CMV status not recorded). Some clones in this sample may be carry-over from other donors' samples. The chain is encoded by TRBV5-5 joined to TRBJ2-5; TRBD2 lines up with 8 middle nucleotides. The sequencing used cultured CD8+ T cells from PBMCs, collected from culture after CMV antigen stimulation. The CDR3 reads CASSLAGGGLGETQYF. The DNA sequence is as follows: TGTGCCAGCAGCTTGGCCGGCGGGGGGTTAGGAGAGACCCAGTACTTC.